Ten or more counts support the clone carrying this TCR beta chain. The sample comes from a study of early T cells in non-severe SARS-CoV-2 infection. Attachment of unique molecular identifiers to individual cDNA molecules was performed. One entry per CDR3 protein results from TCRdb running MiXCR on the 5' RACE reads. The profile shows some 29,000 distinct CDR3 sequences, over 3.5% of them singletons. The clonotype was recovered from an adult who was a healthcare worker with PCR-confirmed SARS-CoV-2 infection or an uninfected control (not recorded which). Sequencing used whole blood.

The DNA of the CDR3 is TGCAGTGCTAGTTCCCGCGGGATAAACTACGAGCAGTACTTC. Its translation: CSASSRGINYEQYF. The chain is built from TRBV20-1 and TRBJ2-7, with a weak D call TRBD2 (6 bases). Trimming stripped 3 bases from V and 3 bases from J, with 15 bases between. Looked up from germline, CDR1 is DFQATT and CDR2 is SNEGSKA (reference sequence). This CDR3 is 14 amino acids long.